The text below deals with one TCR beta chain. Its antigen is unidentified. The data originate from a study of blood T cells in healthy people across ages. Study-wide findings and caveats: With age, beta diversity per million T cells declined roughly linearly, significantly by 40. CMV infection status of these donors was not known. Diversity was higher, and naive CD4+ cells more numerous, in long-lived donors than in aged donors.

Primed by a sample-barcoded 5' primer and a J-beta primer mix, a second PCR proceeded for 7 to 11 cycles. In TCRdb, the 5' RACE reads were re-called with MiXCR into one record per CDR3 protein. The sample records around 1,900,000 distinct CDR3 sequences, about two fifths being singletons. Each sample yielded at least 5 micrograms of PBMC total RNA. Germline V gene sequence: CDR1 MNHEY, CDR2 SMNVEV (reference sequence). This CDR3 region has 15 residues. The chain uses TRBV27 and TRBJ2-5; D is unclear. TRBJ2-1 explains the end of the DNA better; the J call may be wrong. Sequencing input: blood. This clonotype originated in a human donor in good health. CDR3 protein: CASSLSWTPLETQFF. DNA of the CDR3: TGTGCCAGCAGTTTATCTTGGACCCCTCTCGAGACCCAGTTCTTC.